A selection of T cell receptor beta chains follows, all from one sample in a study of pediatric ulcerative colitis. This table comes from immunoSEQ multiplex PCR, and its TCRdb copy is limited to in-frame clones, with some not included. The sample consists of tens of thousands of clones, 85% to 90% of them appearing once. The specimen sequenced was blood. The receptors were gathered from a boy under 18 who was a control in a study of pediatric ulcerative colitis. The CDR3 runs from the conserved cysteine through the conserved F or W. The D gene is left open where the match is weak. Size is stated for part of the rows, as once, few or many counts, or as a class when the clone is expanded.

few	TRBV30	TRBJ1-2	TRBD1	CAGTGGDYGYTF	TGTGCCGGGACAGGGGGTGACTATGGCTACACCTTC
-	TRBV21-1	TRBJ2-7	-	CASSNGGTTPIEQYF	TGTGCCAGCAGCAATGGGGGGACAACCCCCATCGAGCAGTACTTC
-	TRBV4-1	TRBJ2-1	-	CASSPTKGSYNEQFF	TGCGCCAGCAGCCCGACAAAGGGCTCCTACAATGAGCAGTTCTTC
once	TRBV28	TRBJ1-1	-	CASSFGTEEAFF	TGTGCCAGCAGTTTCGGGACGGAGGAAGCTTTCTTT
-	TRBV6-1	TRBJ1-6	TRBD1	CASSEAAGGGSPLHF	TGTGCCAGCAGTGAAGCGGCAGGGGGCGGCTCACCCCTCCACTTT
-	TRBV19	TRBJ2-1	-	CASSTIARSYNEQFF	TGTGCCAGTAGTACCATAGCGAGATCCTACAATGAGCAGTTCTTC
-	TRBV10-3	TRBJ1-2	-	CAISEPSTGRGGYTF	TGTGCCATCAGCGAACCGTCCACAGGGCGCGGTGGCTACACCTTC
-	TRBV5-1	TRBJ1-2	-	CASSLDDNYGYTF	TGCGCCAGCAGCTTGGACGATAACTATGGCTACACCTTC
once	TRBV6-5	TRBJ2-7	-	CASSLGRVDYEQYF	TGTGCCAGCAGCCTGGGTCGGGTGGACTACGAGCAGTACTTC
-	TRBV10-2	TRBJ2-1	TRBD2	CAGGTSGYNEQFF	TGCGCCGGCGGGACTAGCGGATACAATGAGCAGTTCTTC
-	TRBV18	TRBJ2-5	-	CASSPPGSEETQYF	TGTGCCAGCTCACCTCCGGGGTCAGAAGAGACCCAGTACTTC
once	TRBV18	TRBJ1-1	-	CASSRGLNTEAFF	TGTGCCAGCTCGCGGGGCCTGAACACTGAAGCTTTCTTT
-	TRBV7-3	TRBJ2-2	-	CASSPTGTGELFF	TGTGCCAGCAGCCCTACAGGCACCGGGGAGCTGTTTTTT
-	TRBV29-1	TRBJ1-1	-	CSVGLEPQGMNTEAFF	TGCAGCGTAGGATTAGAGCCCCAGGGGATGAACACTGAAGCTTTCTTT
once	TRBV11-3	TRBJ1-3	-	CASSLYGYEGGSGNTIYF	TGTGCCAGCAGCTTATATGGGTATGAGGGAGGCTCTGGAAACACCATATATTTT
-	TRBV27	TRBJ1-4	-	CASRHLWGRDATNEKLFF	TGTGCCAGCAGACATCTCTGGGGCCGCGATGCAACTAATGAAAAACTGTTTTTT
-	TRBV6-5	TRBJ2-7	TRBD1	CASSYGTAMVNEQYF	TGTGCCAGCAGTTACGGGACAGCGATGGTGAACGAGCAGTACTTC
-	TRBV2	TRBJ2-1	TRBD2	CASSVGTSGSPSYNEQFF	TGTGCCAGCAGTGTAGGGACTAGCGGGAGCCCTTCCTACAATGAGCAGTTCTTC
few	TRBV18	TRBJ1-1	-	CASSPESGNTEAFF	TGTGCCAGCTCACCAGAAAGTGGGAACACTGAAGCTTTCTTT
few	TRBV5-6	TRBJ1-2	-	CASSLTGTGGYTF	TGTGCCAGCAGCTTGACAGGGACTGGTGGCTACACCTTC
-	TRBV18	TRBJ2-3	-	CASSGADTQYF	TGTGCCAGCTCAGGGGCAGATACGCAGTATTTT
-	TRBV28	TRBJ2-7	TRBD1	CATYPPGQGSGYEQYF	TGTGCCACCTACCCTCCGGGACAGGGATCCGGTTACGAGCAGTACTTC
-	TRBV9	TRBJ1-2	-	CASSVGSGNYGYTF	TGTGCCAGCAGCGTAGGATCGGGTAACTATGGCTACACCTTC
-	TRBV2	TRBJ2-2	-	CASSEWGINTGELFF	TGTGCCAGCAGTGAATGGGGGATCAACACCGGGGAGCTGTTTTTT
-	TRBV10-3	TRBJ2-1	TRBD2	CAISALAGSREQFF	TGTGCCATCAGTGCACTAGCGGGCAGCCGTGAGCAGTTCTTC
-	TRBV11-2	TRBJ2-7	-	CASSTPRDKSYEQYF	TGTGCCAGCAGCACACCCCGGGACAAGTCCTACGAGCAGTACTTC
-	TRBV6-1	TRBJ1-2	TRBD1	CASSDGVRGQRGYTF	TGTGCCAGCAGTGATGGGGTAAGGGGGCAGCGTGGCTACACCTTC
once	TRBV7-8	TRBJ2-5	-	CASSPRETQYF	TGTGCCAGCAGTCCAAGGGAGACCCAGTACTTC
-	TRBV28	TRBJ1-1	-	CASSRTPGLTKTMNTEAFF	TGTGCCAGCAGTCGAACGCCGGGACTGACCAAAACGATGAACACTGAAGCTTTCTTT
-	TRBV6-1	TRBJ2-1	-	CASSEDPGGPYNEQFF	TGTGCCAGCAGTGAAGACCCGGGTGGCCCCTACAATGAGCAGTTCTTC
few	TRBV19	TRBJ1-2	-	CASSITAVSNYGYTF	TGTGCCAGTAGTATAACGGCAGTGTCTAACTATGGCTACACCTTC
-	TRBV7-3	TRBJ1-5	-	CASSWDGNQPQHF	TGTGCCAGCAGCTGGGACGGGAATCAGCCCCAGCATTTT
-	TRBV29-1	TRBJ1-4	TRBD1	CSATPETGQEKLFF	TGCAGTGCTACCCCGGAGACAGGGCAGGAAAAACTGTTTTTT
-	TRBV19	TRBJ2-6	TRBD1	CASRDRGSGANVLTF	TGTGCCAGTCGGGACAGGGGTTCTGGGGCCAACGTCCTGACTTTC
-	TRBV5-1	TRBJ2-2	-	CASSLAGNTGELFF	TGCGCCAGCAGCTTAGCAGGAAACACCGGGGAGCTGTTTTTT
-	TRBV12-5	TRBJ2-7	-	CASGLGDRRDEQYF	TGTGCTAGTGGTTTGGGAGACAGGAGGGACGAGCAGTACTTC